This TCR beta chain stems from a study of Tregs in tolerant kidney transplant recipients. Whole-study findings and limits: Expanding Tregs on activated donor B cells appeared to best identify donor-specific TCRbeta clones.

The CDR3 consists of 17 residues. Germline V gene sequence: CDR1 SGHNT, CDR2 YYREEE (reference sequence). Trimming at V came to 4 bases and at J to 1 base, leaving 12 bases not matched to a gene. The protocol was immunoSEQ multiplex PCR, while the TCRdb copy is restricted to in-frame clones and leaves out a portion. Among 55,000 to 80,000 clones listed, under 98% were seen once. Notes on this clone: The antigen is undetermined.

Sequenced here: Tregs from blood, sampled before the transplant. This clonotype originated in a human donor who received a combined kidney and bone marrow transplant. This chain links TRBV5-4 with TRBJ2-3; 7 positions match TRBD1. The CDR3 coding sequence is TGTGCCAGCAGCCACCTCGGGACAGCCCCACGCACAGATACGCAGTATTTT. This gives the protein CASSHLGTAPRTDTQYF.